The rows below give T cell receptor beta chains drawn from one sample of a study of blood T cell repertoires in COVID-19. Assay: immunoSEQ multiplex PCR; the TCRdb copy retains only in-frame clones and omits some. The repertoire holds 62,000 or so clones, with roughly 80% as singletons. Specimen: peripheral blood. The receptor source for this set is a man in his sixties with COVID-19, enrolled during active disease. Each CDR3 is given with its conserved first and last residue.

J,V,CDR3
TRBJ2-3,TRBV20-1,CSASNSGTNPGDTQYF
TRBJ2-3,TRBV6-4,CAPASPVVPDTQYF
TRBJ1-1,TRBV18,CASSPPVGGTEAFF
TRBJ2-5,TRBV5-1,CASSPLGTSEETQYF
TRBJ2-2,TRBV24-1,CATSRQGGTGELFF
TRBJ1-2,TRBV6-6,CASRTNGVLLYGYTF
TRBJ2-7,TRBV2,CASSEGDTYEQYF
TRBJ2-6,TRBV5-1,CASSLASGLANVLTF
TRBJ2-3,TRBV7-3,CASSPQPSRGAADTQYF
TRBJ2-3,TRBV5-6,CASSWRLSTDTQYF
TRBJ2-3,TRBV10-3,CATTGGRDGDTQYF
TRBJ1-1,TRBV4-1,CASSQDIGNTEAFF
TRBJ1-1,TRBV3-1/TRBV3-2,CASSLDRGNTEAFF
TRBJ2-2,TRBV3-1/TRBV3-2,CATAQLNTGELFF
TRBJ1-2,TRBV6-5,CASRLQTTGNYGYTF
TRBJ2-3,TRBV2,CASKRLAGGTDTQYF
TRBJ2-3,TRBV4-2,CASSSGAVGKADTQYF
TRBJ2-5,TRBV24-1,CATSDLQEREHETQYF
TRBJ2-5,TRBV5-6,CASSLGGTGTETQYF
TRBJ2-3,TRBV10-3,CAISPDQGHTDTQYF
TRBJ2-3,TRBV10-1,CASSESIGDTQYF
TRBJ2-5,TRBV19,CASSTSGTGAETQYF